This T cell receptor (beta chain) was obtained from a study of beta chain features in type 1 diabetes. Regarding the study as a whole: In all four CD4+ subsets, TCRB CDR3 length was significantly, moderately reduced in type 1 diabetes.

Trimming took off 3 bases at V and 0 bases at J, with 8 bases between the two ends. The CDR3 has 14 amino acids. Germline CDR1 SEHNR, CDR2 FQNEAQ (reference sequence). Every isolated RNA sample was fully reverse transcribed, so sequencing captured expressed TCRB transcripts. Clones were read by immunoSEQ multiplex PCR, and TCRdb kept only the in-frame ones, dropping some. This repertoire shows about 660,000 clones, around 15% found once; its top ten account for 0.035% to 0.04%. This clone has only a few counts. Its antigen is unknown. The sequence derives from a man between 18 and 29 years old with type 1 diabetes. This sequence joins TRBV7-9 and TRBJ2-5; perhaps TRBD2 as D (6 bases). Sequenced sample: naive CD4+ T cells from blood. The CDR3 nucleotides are TGTGCCAGCAGCTTCGCGGGGAACCAAGAGACCCAGTACTTC. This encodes CASSFAGNQETQYF.